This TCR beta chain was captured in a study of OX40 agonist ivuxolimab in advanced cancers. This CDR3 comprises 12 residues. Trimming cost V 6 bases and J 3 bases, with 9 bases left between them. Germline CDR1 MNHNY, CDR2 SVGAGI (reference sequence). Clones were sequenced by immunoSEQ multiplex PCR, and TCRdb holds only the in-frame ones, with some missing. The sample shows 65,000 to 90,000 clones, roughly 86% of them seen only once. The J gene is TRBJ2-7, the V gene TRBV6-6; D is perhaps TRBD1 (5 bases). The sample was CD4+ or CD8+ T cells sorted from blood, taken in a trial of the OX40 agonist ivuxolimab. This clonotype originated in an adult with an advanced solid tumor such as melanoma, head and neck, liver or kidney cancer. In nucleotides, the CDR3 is TGTGCCAGCAGCCAGACAGACTACGAGCAGTACTTC. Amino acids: CASSQTDYEQYF.